This passage covers 10 T cell receptor beta chains from one sample sequenced in a study of long-term antiretroviral therapy in people with HIV. Researchers ran immunoSEQ v3.0 at survey level. The repertoire was sequenced with immunoSEQ multiplex PCR; TCRdb's copy has only in-frame clones and lacks some. The sample has about 27,000 clones; roughly four fifths are singletons. This sample comprised unsorted PBMCs, obtained 0.8 years before starting antiretroviral therapy. All receptors derive from a man aged 18 to 30 with HIV.

The V gene is TRBV10-3, the J gene TRBJ2-1; the match to TRBD2 covers 9 bases. J gave up 2 bases and V 3 bases, and 17 bases lay outside the gene matches. The CDR3 contains 20 residues. The V gene's germline CDR1 is ENHRY and CDR2 SYGVKD. The CDR3, as DNA: TGTGCCATCAGTGATCGTAAGGGCGATAGCGGGAGCAAAGCCTACAATGAGCAGTTCTTC. Protein: CAISDRKGDSGSKAYNEQFF.

This clone was observed once. The chain couples TRBV9 to TRBJ2-1; 9 bases line up with TRBD1. The germline V gene has CDR1 SGDLS and CDR2 YYNGEE. The J segment lost 7 bases and the V segment lost 3 bases, leaving 8 bases of the junction unmatched. The CDR3 contains 15 residues. The DNA for the CDR3 is TGTGCCAGCAGCGACCGGGACAGGGACTATAATGAGCAGTTCTTC. Protein: CASSDRDRDYNEQFF.

This rearrangement joins TRBV5-1 to TRBJ2-7; no firm D call. Per the germline V gene, CDR1 is SGHRS and CDR2 is YFSETQ. The CDR3 runs to 13 residues. V lost 7 bases to trimming and J lost 3 bases, with 14 bases between them. As DNA, the CDR3 is TGCGCCAGCGCAATAGGTTTGGGCTACGAGCAGTACTTC. This encodes CASAIGLGYEQYF. Supplemented by reference TRBV5-1 and TRBJ2-7, the full variable domain reads KAGVTQTPRYLIKTRGQQVTLSCSPISGHRSVSWYQQTPGQGLQFLFEYFSETQRNKGNFPGRFSGRQFSNSRSEMNVSTLELGDSALYLCASAIGLGYEQYFGPGTRLTVT.

This clone was picked up a small number of times. The chain carries TRBV7-8 and TRBJ2-4; 11 positions agree with TRBD1. This CDR3 spans 20 amino acids. V was pared by 5 bases and J by 4 bases, with 19 bases of the junction left unmatched. Germline CDR1 reads SGHVS; CDR2 reads FQNEAQ. CDR3 loop: CASSARDRGFVAGVKNIQYF. CDR3 DNA sequence: TGTGCCAGCAGCGCCAGGGACAGGGGGTTCGTAGCGGGAGTTAAAAACATTCAGTACTTC.

This clone was recorded once. The chain has TRBV5-6 and TRBJ1-2, with D maybe TRBD1 (5 bases). The germline V gene has CDR1 SGHDT and CDR2 YYEEEE. This CDR3 has 18 residues. Trimming shortened V by 1 base and J by 0 bases, and 19 bases separated the two germline ends. CDR3 loop: CASSLPPGAASSNYGYTF. The CDR3 DNA reads TGTGCCAGCAGCTTGCCCCCCGGGGCCGCTTCTTCTAACTATGGCTACACCTTC.

The chain recombines TRBV6-1 with TRBJ2-2; D is perhaps TRBD1 (5 bases). The CDR3 totals 14 residues. V shed 0 bases and J shed 8 bases, with 10 bases lying between them. CDR1 MNHNS and CDR2 SASEGT come from the germline V gene. The CDR3 loop reads CASSEALQGGELFF. The DNA for the CDR3 is TGTGCCAGCAGTGAAGCGCTTCAGGGAGGGGAGCTGTTTTTT.

The J gene is TRBJ1-1, the V gene TRBV5-1, with TRBD1 as a possible D gene (5 bases). Germline CDR1 reads SGHRS; CDR2 reads YFSETQ. There are 15 residues in the CDR3. V was shortened by 4 bases and J by 0 bases, with 13 bases between the two germline ends. The DNA of the CDR3 is TGCGCCAGCAGCACAAGACAGACCCTGAACACTGAAGCTTTCTTT. It specifies CASSTRQTLNTEAFF.

V gene TRBV30 combines with J gene TRBJ2-2; D not resolved. V lost 4 bases, J lost 2 bases, and 8 bases lay in between. Germline-derived CDR1 and CDR2 are GTSNPN and SVGIG (reference sequence). This CDR3 contains 13 residues. The CDR3 region has the DNA TGTGCCTGGAATATCTTTAACACCGGGGAGCTGTTTTTT. This translates into CAWNIFNTGELFF.

The rearrangement links TRBV30 to TRBJ2-4; D is uncertain. The CDR3 runs to 13 residues. V gave up 0 bases and J gave up 8 bases, with 11 bases separating them. Looked up from germline, CDR1 is GTSNPN and CDR2 is SVGIG (reference sequence). The CDR3 DNA reads TGTGCCTGGAGTGTACCCAGTCGGTACATTCAGTACTTC. Translated: CAWSVPSRYIQYF.

J is TRBJ2-7 and V is TRBV5-1; D perhaps matches TRBD2 (6 bases). The V end was cut by 0 bases, the J end by 0 bases, with 28 bases between. CDR1 and CDR2 (germline): SGHRS, YFSETQ. The CDR3 has 21 residues. The CDR3, as DNA: TGCGCCAGCAGCTTGGGCCCCTACTATGGGTTAACGGCGGGAACCTCCTACGAGCAGTACTTC. Residues: CASSLGPYYGLTAGTSYEQYF.